The 5 T cell receptor beta chains reported below all come from one sample, sequenced in a study of blood T cells in healthy people across ages. For the second PCR, which ran for about 6 to 12 cycles, a sample-barcoded 5' primer and a J-beta primer mix were used. TCRdb reprocessed the 5' RACE reads with MiXCR, giving one entry per CDR3 protein. This table holds roughly 1.9 million distinct CDR3 sequences, roughly two fifths found once. Sequenced sample: blood. These receptors were obtained from a human donor in good health.

This clonotype has just a few counts. The rearrangement joins TRBV30 to TRBJ2-5; D gene ambiguous. The germline V and J ends were trimmed by 0 bases and 1 base, with 9 bases remaining between them. This CDR3 is built from 14 residues. Germline V gene sequence: CDR1 GTSNPN, CDR2 SVGIG (reference sequence). The CDR3 protein is CAWSVMATQETQYF. Here the CDR3 DNA reads TGTGCCTGGAGTGTAATGGCCACCCAAGAGACCCAGTACTTC.

This clonotype has just a few counts. The J gene is TRBJ2-3, the V gene TRBV11-2; tentative D call: TRBD1 (5 bases). The CDR3 sequence is 13 residues long. Per the germline V gene, CDR1 is SGHAT and CDR2 is FQNNGV. V was shortened by 4 bases and J by 3 bases, with 8 bases between the two germline ends. The CDR3 sequence is CASSWGFTDTQYF. The CDR3 nucleotides read TGTGCCAGCAGCTGGGGCTTTACAGATACGCAGTATTTT.

The chain carries TRBV20-1 and TRBJ2-1; 7 nucleotides match TRBD2. V shed 2 bases and J 8 bases; nucleotides not matched to a gene: 12. The CDR3 totals 15 residues. The germline CDR1 and CDR2 sequences are DFQATT and SNEGSKA (reference sequence). The CDR3 sequence: CSARFASGGYHEQFF. The CDR3 DNA sequence: TGCAGTGCTAGATTTGCGTCGGGGGGATACCATGAGCAGTTCTTC.

The table lists this clonotype with a few counts. The chain uses TRBV18 and TRBJ2-4; TRBD2 is a possible D gene (5 bases). In germline, CDR1 is KGHSH, CDR2 LQKENI. The V gene lost 2 bases and the J gene lost 8 bases, with 7 bases spanning the gap. The CDR3 runs 12 residues. CDR3 residues: CASSPSGDIQYF. The CDR3 nucleotides are TGTGCCAGCTCACCATCCGGGGACATTCAGTACTTC.

Written as DNA, the CDR3 is TGTGCTAGTGGTTTGGTAATGGGACAGGGAACCGGGGAGCTGTTTTTT. Residues: CASGLVMGQGTGELFF. The chain couples TRBV12-5 to TRBJ2-2, with 9 bases matching TRBD1. Germline CDR1 and CDR2: LGHNT and FRNRAP. There are 16 residues in the CDR3. V was clipped by 0 bases and J by 5 bases; unmatched bases: 4.